Below are 8 T cell receptor beta chains sequenced from a single sample in a study of blood T cell repertoires in COVID-19. Clones were read by immunoSEQ multiplex PCR, and TCRdb kept only the in-frame ones, dropping some. Altogether about 300,000 clones are present, nearly 90% being singletons, with the ten largest covering 3.5% to 5%. The sequenced material came from PBMCs or T cells enriched from blood (not recorded which). These receptors were collected from a woman between 18 and 29 years old with acute COVID-19.

The chain has TRBV19 and TRBJ1-6; D is possibly TRBD1 (6 bases). V lost 5 bases and J 3 bases, leaving 17 bases between the germline ends. The germline V gene encodes CDR1 LNHDA and CDR2 SQIVND (reference sequence). This CDR3 contains 17 residues. This CDR3 reads CASSEVEGHDYNSPLHF. In nucleotides, the CDR3 is TGTGCCAGTAGTGAGGTCGAGGGACACGACTATAATTCACCCCTCCACTTT.

The rearrangement joins TRBV6-2 or TRBV6-3 to TRBJ1-5; no reliable D call. Looked up from germline, CDR1 is MNHEY and CDR2 is SVGEGT. V was clipped by 5 bases and J by 5 bases, with 13 bases between them. CDR3 length: 14 residues. This CDR3 is CASSPRSEDQPQHF. CDR3 nucleotides: TGTGCCAGCAGTCCCAGGTCCGAAGATCAGCCCCAGCATTTT.

The chain links TRBV7-9 to TRBJ2-2; 13 bases fit TRBD2. V trimming: 1 base; J trimming: 5 bases; junction bases outside the gene matches: 4. The CDR3 has 17 residues. The germline V gene has CDR1 SEHNR and CDR2 FQNEAQ (reference sequence). The chain's CDR3 is CASSLGGTSGVTGELFF. In nucleotides, the CDR3 is TGTGCCAGCAGCTTAGGAGGGACTAGCGGGGTTACCGGGGAGCTGTTTTTT. Drawing the rest from reference TRBV7-9 and TRBJ2-2, the complete variable domain is DTGVSQNPRHKITKRGQNVTFRCDPISEHNRLYWYRQTLGQGPEFLTYFQNEAQLEKSRLLSDRFSAERPKGSFSTLEIQRTEQGDSAMYLCASSLGGTSGVTGELFFGEGSRLTVL.

This clone was detected only a few times. This chain connects TRBV6-5 to TRBJ1-2, with D possibly TRBD1 on 6 matching bases. Germline V gives CDR1 MNHEY, CDR2 SVGAGI. With 5 bases removed from V and 5 bases from J, the gap between germline ends came to 12 bases. This CDR3 is 13 amino acids long. The CDR3: CASSLRGVYGYTF. The CDR3 DNA reads as TGTGCCAGCAGTCTCAGGGGAGTGTATGGCTACACCTTC.

The J gene is TRBJ1-1, the V gene TRBV7-9; 10 nucleotides align to TRBD1. J gave up 4 bases and V 4 bases, and 6 bases lay outside the gene matches. The CDR3 totals 15 residues. Germline V lookup: CDR1 SEHNR, CDR2 FQNEAQ (reference sequence). In DNA form, the CDR3 reads TGTGCCAGCAGCTCCCTGGGACAGGGGCTCACTGAAGCTTTCTTT. Its protein product is CASSSLGQGLTEAFF.

The chain recombines TRBV18 with TRBJ1-1; D perhaps matches TRBD1 (5 bases). With 0 bases removed from V and 0 bases from J, the gap between germline ends came to 8 bases. CDR1 is KGHSH and CDR2 is LQKENI in the germline V gene. CDR3 length: 15 amino acids. CDR3: CASSPPSRVNTEAFF. As DNA, the CDR3 is TGTGCCAGCTCACCACCGAGCAGGGTGAACACTGAAGCTTTCTTT.

This chain uses TRBV29-1 with TRBJ2-1, with 11 bases fitting TRBD1. Germline values: CDR1 SQVTM, CDR2 ANQGSEA. CDR3 length: 15 residues. Losses at the gene ends were 3 bases for V and 5 bases for J; bases not matched to a gene: 6. As DNA, the CDR3 is TGCAGCGTTGACCCCGGACAGGGGGCCCACAATGAGCAGTTCTTC. It encodes CSVDPGQGAHNEQFF.

The chain joins TRBV30 to TRBJ1-1, with a possible D match to TRBD1 (5 bases). V lost 8 bases, J lost 3 bases, and 13 bases lay in between. The CDR3 contains 12 residues. Germline V gene data show CDR1 as GTSNPN and CDR2 as SVGIG (reference sequence). CDR3 loop: CAGGEGYTEAFF. The CDR3 DNA sequence: TGTGCCGGAGGGGAGGGATACACTGAAGCTTTCTTT.